This passage covers 13 T cell receptor beta chains from one sample sequenced in a study of human T cells and chemical hapten exposure. This sample's time point: patch test 3, about 24 weeks after DPC sensitization. The treatment is: therapeutic diphenylcyclopropenone sensitization with weekly scalp DPC. MiXCR, run by TCRdb on the RACE reads, gives a single entry per CDR3 protein. Of 150,000 to 200,000 distinct CDR3 sequences in the sample, approximately 26% were seen once. This sample comprised whole blood, obtained in connection with sensitization to the hapten diphenylcyclopropenone (DPC). All receptors derive from a woman in her thirties or forties with alopecia areata. Some clones in this sample may be carry-over from other donors' samples.

This sequence joins TRBV30 and TRBJ2-2; D is possibly TRBD2 (6 bases). The V gene lost 4 bases and the J gene lost 3 bases, with 12 bases spanning the gap. CDR3 length equals 14 residues. CDR1 is GTSNPN, CDR2 SVGIG, per germline (reference sequence). The CDR3 is CAWKSGADTGELFF. The CDR3 bases are TGTGCCTGGAAGTCGGGAGCGGACACCGGGGAGCTGTTTTTT.

This clonotype has more than one count but fewer than ten. This chain connects TRBV6-2 or TRBV6-3 to TRBJ1-2, with TRBD1 matching over 9 bases. The CDR3 contains 16 residues. V lost 4 bases to trimming and J lost 0 bases; unmatched junction nucleotides: 6. Germline loops: CDR1 MNHEY, CDR2 SVGEGT. CDR3 sequence reads: CASSSWTGASNYGYTF. The CDR3 region has the DNA TGTGCCAGCAGTTCTTGGACAGGGGCCTCTAACTATGGCTACACCTTC.

The CDR3 region is CASSSPGVVGSTEAFF. The DNA of the CDR3 is TGTGCCAGCAGTTCGCCAGGGGTGGTTGGGAGCACTGAAGCTTTCTTT. The chain links TRBV6-2 or TRBV6-3 to TRBJ1-1; weak D call: TRBD1 (6 bases). V lost 4 bases and J lost 4, with 19 bases in between. The CDR3 is 16 amino acids. Germline lookup yields CDR1 MNHEY and CDR2 SVGEGT.

The chain carries TRBV4-1 and TRBJ1-4; D call uncertain. V lost 1 base, J lost 7 bases, and 10 bases lay in between. Germline V gene lookup returns CDR1 MGHRA and CDR2 YSYEKL. CDR3 length: 14 amino acids. CDR3 protein: CASSQAGWGEKLFF. The CDR3 nucleotides read TGCGCCAGCAGCCAAGCGGGCTGGGGTGAAAAACTGTTTTTT.

This clonotype was seen a handful of times. V and J are TRBV11-2 and TRBJ2-1; 9 bases fit TRBD2. In germline, CDR1 is SGHAT, CDR2 FQNNGV. The CDR3 contains 15 residues. V lost 7 bases, J lost 9 bases, and 13 bases stayed unmatched. The CDR3 DNA follows: TGTGCCAGCACCCTTAGTGGGCGTAGCGGGAGTGAGCAGTTCTTC. It codes for CASTLSGRSGSEQFF.

This clonotype was seen more than once but under ten times. V and J are TRBV29-1 and TRBJ2-7; 7 bases agree with TRBD1. With V trimmed by 6 bases and J by 2 bases, 10 bases remained unmatched. The CDR3 runs 14 residues. Germline-derived CDR1 and CDR2 are SQVTM and ANQGSEA. The CDR3 DNA is TGCAGCGTCGTCTCCGGGACAGCAACCTACGAGCAGTACTTC. Residues: CSVVSGTATYEQYF.

This chain uses TRBV5-5 with TRBJ2-1; D ambiguous. The CDR3 is 12 amino acids. V dropped 5 bases and J dropped 7 bases, with 10 bases sitting between them. In germline, CDR1 is SGHKS, CDR2 YYEKEE (reference sequence). DNA of the CDR3: TGTGCCAGCAGTCCACCTTGGAATGAGCAGTTCTTC. Protein product: CASSPPWNEQFF.

This clonotype was detected a few times. The chain couples TRBV6-5 to TRBJ2-7; 13 nucleotides line up with TRBD2. CDR1 and CDR2 (germline): MNHEY, SVGAGI. This CDR3 is 15 amino acids long. The V gene end was trimmed by 6 bases and the J gene end by 7 bases; junction bases not matched to a gene: 9. The CDR3 sequence: CASSPTSGRAREQYF. The CDR3 DNA reads TGTGCCAGCAGCCCCACTAGCGGGAGGGCAAGAGAGCAGTACTTC.

The gene calls are TRBV15 and TRBJ1-4; D is uncertain. The CDR3 is 15 residues long. Trimming removed 3 bases at V and 8 bases at J, with 16 bases between. Germline V gives CDR1 LNHNV, CDR2 YYDKDF (reference sequence). CDR3 amino acids: CATSRDPGRAEKLFF. Written as DNA, the CDR3 is TGTGCCACCAGCAGGGACCCCGGACGGGCGGAAAAACTGTTTTTT.

This clonotype was observed a few times. The CDR3 nucleotides read TGTGCCAGCAGTTTCCCGAAGACTGTTGAGCAGTTCTTC. Encoded protein: CASSFPKTVEQFF. V usage is TRBV28 and J usage is TRBJ2-1; D unresolved. The CDR3 totals 13 residues. V lost 3 bases to trimming and J lost 9 bases, with 12 bases between them. Germline V gene data show CDR1 as MDHEN and CDR2 as SYDVKM.

The CDR3 protein is CASPPSGGRAAEQFF. The CDR3 region has the DNA TGTGCCAGCCCCCCTTCGGGCGGGAGGGCAGCTGAGCAGTTCTTC. The chain uses TRBV28 and TRBJ2-1, with 9 bases aligning to TRBD2. CDR1 and CDR2 from the germline V gene are MDHEN and SYDVKM. The ends lost 8 bases at V and 9 bases at J; junction bases unmatched: 14. This CDR3 contains 15 residues.

The chain uses TRBV6-6 and TRBJ2-5; no reliable D call. The V end lost 0 bases, the J end lost 2 bases, and 7 bases lay between the germline ends. CDR1 and CDR2 (germline): MNHNY, SVGAGI (reference sequence). The length of the CDR3 is 14 residues. This chain's CDR3 is CASSYSLIQETQYF. For the CDR3, the DNA is TGTGCCAGCAGTTACTCACTGATTCAAGAGACCCAGTACTTC.

In this sample, this clonotype turned up many times. The CDR3 DNA follows: TGTGCCAGCAGGCCGACGGGGACGGCCCAAGAGACCCAGTACTTC. Amino acid sequence: CASRPTGTAQETQYF. The chain carries TRBV7-2 and TRBJ2-5, with D perhaps matching TRBD1 or TRBD2 (5 bases each). The CDR3 totals 15 residues. The ends were cut back, 6 bases at V and 1 base at J, with 15 bases in the middle. Germline-derived CDR1 and CDR2 are SGHTA and FQGNSA.